Below, one TCR beta chain is given with its context. CDR3 size: 16 residues. With 5 bases clipped from V and 5 bases from J, the junction kept 6 bases outside the gene matches. Germline V CDR1 and CDR2: SGHTA, FQGNSA. This sample was included in a study of blood T cell repertoires in COVID-19. Study as a whole: Samples of COVID-19 (acute and convalescent) were obtained from the United States, Italy and Spain.

Assay used: immunoSEQ multiplex PCR; TCRdb lists only in-frame clones, some missing. Seen here are around 380,000 clones, 81% observed once, and the top ten hold about 1.2%. The V and J genes are TRBV7-2 and TRBJ2-2, with 12 nucleotides matching TRBD2. Sequencing input: peripheral blood. The TCR sequence derives from a human donor with acute or convalescent COVID-19. The donor label of this sample is uncertain. This CDR3 reads CASSTRLAGVTGELFF. The CDR3 coding sequence is TGTGCCAGCAGCACCAGACTAGCGGGAGTGACCGGGGAGCTGTTTTTT.